This T cell receptor beta chain was found in a study of identical twins. In TCRdb, the 5' RACE reads were re-called with MiXCR into one record per CDR3 protein. This table has about 1.7 million distinct CDR3 sequences, 32% appearing once. In regard to this clonotype: Its antigen is undetermined.

The trim removed 3 bases at V and 3 bases at J, leaving 11 bases unmatched. CDR1 and CDR2 from the germline V gene are LNHNV and YYDKDF (reference sequence). The CDR3 spans 17 residues. Findings and limits, study-wide: Carriage of fewer insertions was seen in abundant cord blood beta clonotypes, whereas memory repertoires showed none.

This clonotype originated in a newborn girl in good health. Source material: cord blood. The chain recombines TRBV15 with TRBJ2-7; 10 nucleotides agree with TRBD1. CDR3 in DNA: TGTGCCACCAGCAGGGTAAAATGGGGACAGGGGCTCTACGAGCAGTACTTC. Translating it yields CATSRVKWGQGLYEQYF.